The T cell receptor beta chain under discussion was sequenced for a study of T cell repertoires in cytomegalovirus infection. About the research overall: CMV infection plus the matching HLA type was flagged by public TCR beta signatures. Study outcomes and limitations: Adding up the frequency of public TCR beta families identified people who carried CMV plus the relevant HLA. The ex vivo response showed dominance by HLA-C-restricted CMV-specific TCR beta clonotypes.

TCRdb re-analysed the reads in MiXCR, keeping a single row per CDR3 protein. The sample lists more than 150,000 distinct CDR3 sequences, 20% to 25% seen once, with over 9.5% in the top ten. Comment on this clonotype: The target antigen is unknown.

V shed 4 bases and J shed 0 bases, with 13 bases lying between them. This CDR3 has 15 amino acids. Germline V gene lookup returns CDR1 SGHKS and CDR2 YYEKEE (reference sequence). This sequence was found in a human donor in good health (CMV status not recorded). Some clones in this sample may be carry-over from other donors' samples. The sequenced sample was PBMCs. The rearrangement uses TRBV5-5 and TRBJ1-1; D gene uncertain. The CDR3 region is CASSLRPVLNTEAFF. CDR3 DNA: TGTGCCAGCAGCCTACGTCCCGTTCTGAACACTGAAGCTTTCTTT.